The clone carrying this T cell receptor (beta chain) was recorded a few times. Antigen unknown. It was with 60 Vbeta and 13 Jbeta primers that the PCR ran. Assay used: immunoSEQ multiplex PCR; TCRdb lists only in-frame clones, some missing. The sample holds about 180,000 clones, 80% to 90% seen once. The data derive from a study of cytomegalovirus exposure and HLA in healthy donors. On the study more broadly: Findings of an earlier analysis included around 100 million unique TCR beta sequences from roughly 200 million T cells. Whole-study results and caveats: Earlier results showed most TCR beta V segments being productive about 90% or about 30% of the time. Roughly uniform depth of sequencing across donors was assumed in presence/absence analyses. A later analysis, which compared TCR beta chains of equal frequency, found the HLA-associated ones more clonally expanded.

Trimming stripped 4 bases from V and 4 bases from J, with 8 bases between. The CDR3 is 13 residues long. Per germline, CDR1 MNHNY and CDR2 SVGAGI (reference sequence). Sequencing was carried out using PBMCs. The receptor comes from a girl aged 2-10 years in good health and CMV-seropositive. The chain carries TRBV6-6 and TRBJ1-5; D is unclear. CDR3 in amino acids: CASSWGGNQPQHF. CDR3 bases: TGTGCCAGCAGTTGGGGAGGAAATCAGCCCCAGCATTTT.